These T cell receptor beta chains were read from a single sample in a study of identical twins. TCRdb reanalysed the 5' RACE reads using MiXCR and keeps one entry per CDR3 protein. The sample lists 300,000 to 400,000 distinct CDR3 sequences, over 9% occurring once. This same sample was also part of a study on yellow fever vaccine responses in identical twins.

The sequencing sample was made of CD8+ T cells sorted from blood. The source is a woman aged 18-30 years in good health. Each CDR3 is given with its conserved first and last residue. The D gene is left open where the match is weak. Clone sizes are given selectively: once, few, many, or a class where the clone is expanded.

once | TRBJ2-1 | TRBV6-2/TRBV6-3 | . | 15 | CASSYGSSITFEQFF | TGTGCCAGCAGTTACGGGAGCAGTATCACGTTTGAGCAGTTCTTC
. | TRBJ2-1 | TRBV5-6 | . | 16 | CASSGRWDRSYNEQFF | TGTGCCAGCAGTGGCAGGTGGGATAGGTCCTACAATGAGCAGTTCTTC
many | TRBJ1-2 | TRBV13 | TRBD1 | 14 | CASSLGTGDYGYTF | TGTGCCAGCAGCTTAGGGACAGGGGACTATGGCTACACCTTC
few | TRBJ2-7 | TRBV2 | . | 11 | CASSEGFEQYF | TGTGCCAGCAGTGAAGGCTTCGAGCAGTACTTC
. | TRBJ2-7 | TRBV7-8 | TRBD2 | 15 | CASRLAGVGTYEQYF | TGTGCCAGCAGGTTAGCGGGAGTTGGAACCTACGAGCAGTACTTC
few | TRBJ2-7 | TRBV6-1 | TRBD2 | 16 | CASSEYFWLAGGEQYF | TGTGCCAGCAGTGAATATTTTTGGCTAGCGGGAGGCGAGCAGTACTTC
. | TRBJ2-1 | TRBV2 | . | 15 | CASSETLWHEDEQFF | TGTGCCAGCAGTGAAACCCTGTGGCATGAGGATGAGCAGTTCTTC
. | TRBJ1-5 | TRBV7-8 | . | 17 | CASSRDVEGRKNQPQHF | TGTGCCAGCAGCCGAGACGTTGAGGGTAGGAAGAATCAGCCCCAGCATTTT
. | TRBJ2-2 | TRBV20-1 | TRBD2 | 17 | CSARGGTSGDHTGELFF | TGCAGTGCTAGAGGGGGGACTAGCGGGGATCACACCGGGGAGCTGTTTTTT
. | TRBJ2-2 | TRBV7-8 | TRBD2 | 16 | CASSSRTSGRTGELFF | TGTGCCAGCTCCTCCCGGACTAGCGGGAGAACCGGGGAGCTGTTTTTT
once | TRBJ2-1 | TRBV7-9 | . | 14 | CASSPTEDHNEQFF | TGTGCCAGCAGCCCCACGGAGGATCACAATGAGCAGTTCTTC
few | TRBJ2-3 | TRBV5-1 | TRBD2 | 18 | CASSPSPSRTSVFDTQYF | TGCGCCAGCAGCCCTTCCCCATCGCGGACTAGCGTGTTCGATACGCAGTATTTT
many | TRBJ2-2 | TRBV5-5 | TRBD2 | 16 | CASSLGGGTYTGELFF | TGTGCCAGCAGCCTCGGCGGGGGAACCTACACCGGGGAGCTGTTTTTT
. | TRBJ2-1 | TRBV20-1 | . | 15 | CSAREGGNYRDEQFF | TGCAGTGCTAGAGAGGGGGGCAATTACCGGGATGAGCAGTTCTTC
many | TRBJ1-5 | TRBV4-1 | . | 13 | CASSVRDNQPQHF | TGCGCCAGCAGCGTTAGAGATAATCAGCCCCAGCATTTT
. | TRBJ2-3 | TRBV6-1 | TRBD1 | 17 | CASSPLAGTGGTDTQYF | TGTGCCAGCAGTCCCCTCGCCGGGACAGGGGGAACAGATACGCAGTATTTT
. | TRBJ2-3 | TRBV15 | . | 20 | CATSRDLRQVGDFSTDTQYF | TGTGCCACCAGCAGAGATCTTCGGCAAGTCGGGGACTTTAGCACAGATACGCAGTATTTT
. | TRBJ2-7 | TRBV7-6 | . | 15 | CASSLYGQGAYEQYF | TGTGCCAGCAGCTTATACGGCCAAGGGGCCTACGAGCAGTACTTC
. | TRBJ1-4 | TRBV28 | . | 18 | CASSLLVPGEGTNEKLFF | TGTGCCAGCAGTTTGTTGGTCCCAGGGGAAGGAACTAATGAAAAACTGTTTTTT
. | TRBJ2-7 | TRBV6-5 | . | 15 | CASSYSSEGDAEQYF | TGTGCCAGCAGTTACTCGAGTGAAGGGGACGCCGAGCAGTACTTC
. | TRBJ2-1 | TRBV7-2 | TRBD1 | 16 | CASSLKQGVLYNEQFF | TGTGCCAGCAGCTTAAAACAGGGGGTCCTCTACAATGAGCAGTTCTTC
few | TRBJ1-5 | TRBV3-1 | TRBD1 | 14 | CASSQLTGDQPQHF | TGTGCCAGCAGCCAACTGACAGGGGATCAGCCCCAGCATTTT
. | TRBJ2-7 | TRBV7-8 | TRBD2 | 15 | CASSLGASGIHEQYF | TGTGCCAGCAGCTTGGGGGCTAGCGGGATCCACGAGCAGTACTTC
. | TRBJ2-7 | TRBV20-1 | . | 16 | CSARDRRSGGNYEQYF | TGCAGTGCTAGAGATCGAAGATCCGGGGGCAACTACGAGCAGTACTTC
. | TRBJ1-2 | TRBV7-9 | . | 13 | CASNYGGPGGYTF | TGTGCCAGCAACTATGGGGGGCCCGGAGGCTACACCTTC
once | TRBJ2-1 | TRBV2 | . | 14 | CASSEVVAGGEQFF | TGTGCCAGCAGTGAGGTTGTAGCAGGAGGTGAGCAGTTCTTC
. | TRBJ2-2 | TRBV9 | TRBD2 | 15 | CASSARLAETGELFF | TGTGCCAGCAGCGCACGACTAGCGGAGACCGGGGAGCTGTTTTTT
few | TRBJ2-2 | TRBV7-7 | TRBD2 | 14 | CASSSRGSTGELFF | TGTGCCAGCAGCTCCCGCGGGAGTACCGGGGAGCTGTTTTTT
few | TRBJ1-3 | TRBV7-6 | TRBD1 | 16 | CASSLVKGAPGNTIYF | TGTGCCAGCAGCTTAGTAAAGGGGGCCCCTGGAAACACCATATATTTT
few | TRBJ2-1 | TRBV10-3 | . | 16 | CAISESGTGSYNEQFF | TGTGCCATCAGTGAGTCCGGGACTGGCTCCTACAATGAGCAGTTCTTC
. | TRBJ2-2 | TRBV28 | TRBD1 | 16 | CASSFKPGGNTGELFF | TGTGCCAGCAGTTTCAAGCCAGGGGGCAACACCGGGGAGCTGTTTTTT
once | TRBJ2-7 | TRBV27 | . | 15 | CASSSLGTSHYEQYF | TGTGCCAGCAGTTCCCTGGGGACATCCCACTACGAGCAGTACTTC
. | TRBJ2-3 | TRBV4-1 | TRBD2 | 17 | CASSQDGLAGSADTQYF | TGCGCCAGCAGCCAAGATGGACTAGCGGGGTCGGCAGATACGCAGTATTTT
many | TRBJ2-1 | TRBV11-1 | TRBD1 | 14 | CASSLPGQVAEQFF | TGTGCCAGCAGCTTACCGGGACAGGTTGCTGAGCAGTTCTTC
. | TRBJ2-1 | TRBV6-5 | TRBD2 | 18 | CASSYSIASGELYNEQFF | TGTGCCAGCAGTTACTCGATAGCTAGCGGGGAGTTATACAATGAGCAGTTCTTC
. | TRBJ2-5 | TRBV27 | . | 17 | CASSLYGRGVGTETQYF | TGTGCCAGCAGTTTATACGGCCGGGGTGTGGGGACGGAGACCCAGTACTTC
few | TRBJ2-1 | TRBV10-3 | TRBD2 | 17 | CAISVPAGGTGTGEQFF | TGTGCCATCAGTGTTCCAGCGGGAGGAACAGGAACGGGTGAGCAGTTCTTC
few | TRBJ2-5 | TRBV18 | . | 12 | CASSPQEETQYF | TGTGCCAGCTCACCACAAGAAGAGACCCAGTACTTC
few | TRBJ2-1 | TRBV5-4 | TRBD1 | 15 | CASSDRGFSYNEQFF | TGTGCCAGCAGCGACAGGGGGTTCTCCTACAATGAGCAGTTCTTC
many | TRBJ1-1 | TRBV15 | . | 14 | CATTARRLNTEAFF | TGTGCCACCACGGCCAGACGATTGAACACTGAAGCTTTCTTT
. | TRBJ2-2 | TRBV6-9 | TRBD1 | 21 | CATCYLHSVPDREGTTGELFF | TGTGCGACCTGTTATTTGCATAGTGTCCCCGACAGGGAAGGAACTACCGGGGAGCTGTTTTTT
many | TRBJ2-3 | TRBV6-5 | TRBD1 | 15 | CASSSSDRGGDTQYF | TGTGCCAGCAGTTCCTCGGACAGGGGTGGAGATACGCAGTATTTT
. | TRBJ2-1 | TRBV27 | . | 15 | CASSEIISPIGEQFF | TGTGCCAGCAGCGAAATAATTTCCCCCATAGGTGAGCAGTTCTTC
. | TRBJ2-5 | TRBV4-2 | . | 17 | CASSQTRGPGGQETQYF | TGTGCCAGCAGCCAGACGCGGGGGCCGGGAGGACAAGAGACCCAGTACTTC
. | TRBJ1-1 | TRBV9 | . | 15 | CASSVETFGDTEAFF | TGTGCCAGCAGCGTAGAGACTTTTGGGGACACTGAAGCTTTCTTT
many | TRBJ2-1 | TRBV5-1 | TRBD2 | 14 | CASSAGLGTDEQFF | TGCGCCAGCAGCGCGGGACTAGGAACGGATGAGCAGTTCTTC
many | TRBJ1-2 | TRBV12-3/TRBV12-4 | TRBD1 | 16 | CASSFFSGTGGDGYTF | TGTGCCAGCAGTTTTTTCTCGGGGACAGGGGGGGATGGCTACACCTTC
. | TRBJ2-5 | TRBV25-1 | . | 14 | CASSPGQFQETQYF | TGTGCCAGCAGTCCCGGACAGTTCCAAGAGACCCAGTACTTC
few | TRBJ1-1 | TRBV9 | . | 13 | CASSVATSTEAFF | TGTGCCAGCAGCGTAGCAACAAGCACTGAAGCTTTCTTT
. | TRBJ1-4 | TRBV5-1 | . | 14 | CASSLVLGSEKLFF | TGCGCCAGCAGCTTGGTTCTGGGAAGTGAAAAACTGTTTTTT
few | TRBJ2-2 | TRBV12-3/TRBV12-4 | TRBD2 | 16 | CASSFPSGRHTGELFF | TGTGCCAGCAGTTTCCCTAGCGGGAGGCACACCGGGGAGCTGTTTTTT
few | TRBJ2-7 | TRBV20-1 | . | 14 | CSARELGISYEQYF | TGCAGTGCTAGAGAGCTAGGAATCTCCTACGAGCAGTACTTC
many | TRBJ1-1 | TRBV10-3 | . | 12 | CATLAPGAEAFF | TGTGCCACCCTAGCCCCGGGGGCTGAAGCTTTCTTT